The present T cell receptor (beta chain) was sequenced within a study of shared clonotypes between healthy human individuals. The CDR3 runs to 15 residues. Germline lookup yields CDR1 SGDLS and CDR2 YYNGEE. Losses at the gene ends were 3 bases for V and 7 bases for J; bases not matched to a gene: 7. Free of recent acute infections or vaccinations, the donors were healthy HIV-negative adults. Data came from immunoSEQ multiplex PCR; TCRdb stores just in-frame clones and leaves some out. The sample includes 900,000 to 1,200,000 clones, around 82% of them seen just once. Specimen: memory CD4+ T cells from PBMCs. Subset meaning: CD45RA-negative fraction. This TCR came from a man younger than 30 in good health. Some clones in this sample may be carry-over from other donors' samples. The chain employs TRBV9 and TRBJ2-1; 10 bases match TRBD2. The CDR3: CASSETTSGHNEQFF. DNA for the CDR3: TGTGCCAGCAGCGAGACGACTAGCGGGCATAATGAGCAGTTCTTC.